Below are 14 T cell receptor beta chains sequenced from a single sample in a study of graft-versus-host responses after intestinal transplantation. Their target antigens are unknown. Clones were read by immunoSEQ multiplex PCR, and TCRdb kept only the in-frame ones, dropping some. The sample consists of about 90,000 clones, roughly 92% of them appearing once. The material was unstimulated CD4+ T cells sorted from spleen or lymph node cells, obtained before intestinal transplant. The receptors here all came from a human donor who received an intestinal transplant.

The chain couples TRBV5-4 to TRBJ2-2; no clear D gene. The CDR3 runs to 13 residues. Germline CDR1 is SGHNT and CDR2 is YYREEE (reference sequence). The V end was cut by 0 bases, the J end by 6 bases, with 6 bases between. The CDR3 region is CASSLAGPGELFF. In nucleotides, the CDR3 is TGTGCCAGCAGCTTGGCTGGGCCCGGGGAGCTGTTTTTT.

The CDR3 DNA reads as TGTGCCAGCAGAGGGATCCCCTCCTACAATGAGCAGTTCTTC. Encoded protein: CASRGIPSYNEQFF. This chain connects TRBV5-6 to TRBJ2-1, with D hard to call. V lost 5 bases to trimming and J lost 0 bases, with 9 bases between them. The CDR3 has 14 residues. Germline CDR1 is SGHDT and CDR2 is YYEEEE.

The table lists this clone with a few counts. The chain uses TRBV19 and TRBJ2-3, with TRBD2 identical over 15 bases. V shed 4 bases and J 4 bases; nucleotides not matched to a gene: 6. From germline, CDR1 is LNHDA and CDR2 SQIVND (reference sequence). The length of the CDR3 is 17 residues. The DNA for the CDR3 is TGTGCCAGTAGTAAGGGGACTAGCGGGAGGTTGGCAGATACGCAGTATTTT. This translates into CASSKGTSGRLADTQYF.

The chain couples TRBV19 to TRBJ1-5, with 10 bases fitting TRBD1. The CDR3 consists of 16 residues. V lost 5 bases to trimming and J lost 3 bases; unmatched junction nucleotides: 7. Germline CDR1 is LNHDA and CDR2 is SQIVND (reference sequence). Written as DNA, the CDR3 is TGTGCCAGTAGTTTGGGACAGGGGACCGCCAATCAGCCCCAGCATTTT. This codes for CASSLGQGTANQPQHF. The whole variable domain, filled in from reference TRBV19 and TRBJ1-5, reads DGGITQSPKYLFRKEGQNVTLSCEQNLNHDAMYWYRQDPGQGLRLIYYSQIVNDFQKGDIAEGYSVSREKKESFPLTVTSAQKNPTAFYLCASSLGQGTANQPQHFGDGTRLSIL.

The CDR3, as DNA: TGTGCCAGCAGCGTTTTTCACACAGGGTACGGGGCCAACGTCCTGACTTTC. This sequence encodes CASSVFHTGYGANVLTF. This chain uses TRBV27 with TRBJ2-6; possibly TRBD1 for D (6 bases). Germline V gene data show CDR1 as MNHEY and CDR2 as SMNVEV (reference sequence). V was trimmed by 6 bases and J by 4 bases, leaving 19 bases between them. The CDR3 totals 17 residues. The full variable domain, in which reference TRBV27 and TRBJ2-6 provide the parts outside the CDR3, is EAQVTQNPRYLITVTGKKLTVTCSQNMNHEYMSWYRQDPGLGLRQIYYSMNVEVTDKGDVPEGYKVSRKEKRNFPLILESPSPNQTSLYFCASSVFHTGYGANVLTFGAGSRLTVL.

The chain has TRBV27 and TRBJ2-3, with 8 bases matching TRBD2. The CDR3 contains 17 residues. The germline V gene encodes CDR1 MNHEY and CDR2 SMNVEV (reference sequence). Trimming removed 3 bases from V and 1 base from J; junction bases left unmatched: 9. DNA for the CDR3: TGTGCCAGCAGTTTTCCTGGACTAGCAGTTTGCACAGATACGCAGTATTTT. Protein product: CASSFPGLAVCTDTQYF.

The CDR3 sequence: CASSVLRGRAGELFF. In nucleotides, the CDR3 is TGTGCCAGCAGCGTCCTCAGGGGGCGGGCCGGGGAGCTGTTTTTT. This chain joins TRBV6-1 and TRBJ2-2; 8 bases are a match to TRBD1. Per germline, CDR1 MNHNS and CDR2 SASEGT. With 6 bases clipped from V and 6 bases from J, the junction kept 9 bases outside the gene matches. There are 15 residues in the CDR3.

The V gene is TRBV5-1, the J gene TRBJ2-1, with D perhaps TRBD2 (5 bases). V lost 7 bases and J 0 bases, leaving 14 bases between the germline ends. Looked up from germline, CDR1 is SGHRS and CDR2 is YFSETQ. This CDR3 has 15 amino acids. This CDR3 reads CASQTVGISYNEQFF. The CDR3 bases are TGCGCCAGCCAAACGGTCGGGATCTCCTACAATGAGCAGTTCTTC.

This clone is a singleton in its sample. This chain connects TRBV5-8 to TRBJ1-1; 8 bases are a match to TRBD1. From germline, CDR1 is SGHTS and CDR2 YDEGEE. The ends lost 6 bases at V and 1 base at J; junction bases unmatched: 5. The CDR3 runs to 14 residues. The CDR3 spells CASTKTGENTEAFF. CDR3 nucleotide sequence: TGTGCCAGCACGAAGACAGGGGAGAACACTGAAGCTTTCTTT. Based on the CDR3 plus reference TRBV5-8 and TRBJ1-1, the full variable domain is EAGVTQSPTHLIKTRGQQATLRCSPISGHTSVYWYQQALGLGLQFLLWYDEGEERNRGNFPPRFSGRQFPNYSSELNVNALELEDSALYLCASTKTGENTEAFFGQGTRLTVV.

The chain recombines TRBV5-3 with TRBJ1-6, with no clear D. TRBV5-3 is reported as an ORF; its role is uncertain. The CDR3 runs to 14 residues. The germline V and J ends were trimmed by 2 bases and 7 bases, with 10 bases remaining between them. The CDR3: CARSFPTVNSPLHF. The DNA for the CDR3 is TGTGCCAGAAGCTTTCCAACAGTAAATTCACCCCTCCACTTT.

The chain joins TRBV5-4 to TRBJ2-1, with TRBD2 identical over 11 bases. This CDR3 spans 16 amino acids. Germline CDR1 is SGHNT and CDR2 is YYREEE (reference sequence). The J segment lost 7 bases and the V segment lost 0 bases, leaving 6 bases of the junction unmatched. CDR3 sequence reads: CASSLELLAGGNEQFF. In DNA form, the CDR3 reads TGTGCCAGCAGCTTGGAATTGCTAGCGGGAGGTAATGAGCAGTTCTTC. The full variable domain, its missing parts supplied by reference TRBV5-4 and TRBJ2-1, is ETGVTQSPTHLIKTRGQQVTLRCSSQSGHNTVSWYQQALGQGPQFIFQYYREEENGRGNFPPRFSGLQFPNYSSELNVNALELDDSALYLCASSLELLAGGNEQFFGPGTRLTVL.

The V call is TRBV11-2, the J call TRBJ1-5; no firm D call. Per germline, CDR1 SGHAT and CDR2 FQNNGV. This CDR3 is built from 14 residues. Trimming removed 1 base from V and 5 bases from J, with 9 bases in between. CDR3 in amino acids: CASSLVGRHQPQHF. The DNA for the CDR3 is TGTGCCAGCAGCTTAGTCGGACGGCATCAGCCCCAGCATTTT.

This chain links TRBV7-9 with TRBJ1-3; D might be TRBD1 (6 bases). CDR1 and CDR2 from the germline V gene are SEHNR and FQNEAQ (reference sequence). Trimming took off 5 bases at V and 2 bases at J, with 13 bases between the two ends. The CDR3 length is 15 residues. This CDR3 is CASSPGGGPGNTIYF. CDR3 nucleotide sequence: TGTGCCAGCAGCCCCGGGGGGGGGCCTGGAAACACCATATATTTT.

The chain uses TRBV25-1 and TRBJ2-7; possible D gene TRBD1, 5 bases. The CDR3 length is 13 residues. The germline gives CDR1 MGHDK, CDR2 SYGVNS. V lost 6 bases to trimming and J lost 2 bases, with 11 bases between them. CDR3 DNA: TGTGCCAGCAGCAGGGTTTTTCCCTACGAGCAGTACTTC. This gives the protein CASSRVFPYEQYF.